Each of the 5 T cell receptor beta chains below was sequenced from the same sample in a study of blood T cells in healthy people across ages. PCR was performed a second time for 7 to 11 cycles using a sample-barcoded 5' primer and a J-beta primer mix. One entry per CDR3 protein results from TCRdb running MiXCR on the 5' RACE reads. This sample has roughly 800,000 distinct CDR3 sequences, with about 53% found just once. Sequenced material: blood. These receptors came from a man aged 80 or over in good health.

The chain carries TRBV12-3 or TRBV12-4 and TRBJ1-1, with 9 positions matching TRBD1. The length of the CDR3 is 16 residues. V shed 11 bases, J shed 0 bases, and the junction held 13 bases outside the gene matches. CDR3 nucleotide sequence: TGTGCCTCGAACACCGGGACAGGGCTAATGAACACTGAAGCTTTCTTT. It specifies CASNTGTGLMNTEAFF.

The genes are TRBV29-1 and TRBJ2-4; D may be TRBD2 (5 bases). The last part of the DNA fits TRBJ2-7 better; the J call may be wrong. The CDR3 has 13 amino acids. CDR1 is SQVTM, CDR2 ANQGSEA, per germline. In DNA, the CDR3 is TGCAGCGTTGCCGCACTACGGGGCTACGAGCAGTACTTC. It encodes CSVAALRGYEQYF.

This clonotype was seen more than once but under ten times. V gene TRBV3-1 combines with J gene TRBJ2-2; TRBD2 aligns across 15 bases. The CDR3 sequence is 16 residues long. Germline CDR1 is LGHDT and CDR2 is YNNKEL (reference sequence). Losses at the gene ends were 4 bases for V and 6 bases for J; bases not matched to a gene: 3. CDR3 DNA sequence: TGTGCCAGCAGCCCGGGACTAGCGGGAGGTGCCGGGGAGCTGTTTTTT. Translated: CASSPGLAGGAGELFF.

The V gene is TRBV28, the J gene TRBJ1-1, with D unclear. Germline V CDR1 and CDR2: MDHEN, SYDVKM. Trimming left V 6 bases short and J 2 bases short, with 13 bases between. The CDR3 has 14 residues. The CDR3 coding sequence is TGTGCCAGCAGCCCAGTCCGCCCTAACACTGAAGCTTTCTTT. This sequence encodes CASSPVRPNTEAFF.

This rearrangement joins TRBV21-1 to TRBJ1-2; the listed D gene, TRBD1, was not tested against the DNA. TRBV21-1 is a recognized pseudogene. The CDR3 length is 13 residues. This CDR3 reads CATPKQGSYGYTF. CDR3 in DNA: TGTGCCACACCAAAACAGGGCTCCTATGGCTACACCTTC.